These 12 T cell receptor beta chains originate from one sample sequenced in a study of blood T cell repertoires in COVID-19. Data came from immunoSEQ multiplex PCR; TCRdb stores just in-frame clones and leaves some out. The data show around 250,000 clones, approximately 82% seen once. The sequencing input was peripheral blood. These receptors came from a man aged 80 or over with acute or convalescent COVID-19.

The chain carries TRBV29-1 and TRBJ1-1, with D unresolved. Per germline, CDR1 SQVTM and CDR2 ANQGSEA. The CDR3 has 11 amino acids. With 5 bases removed from V and 1 base from J, the gap between germline ends came to 5 bases. This CDR3 reads CSVFGNTEAFF. In DNA form, the CDR3 reads TGCAGCGTTTTCGGGAACACTGAAGCTTTCTTT.

The CDR3 DNA reads as TGTGCCAGTAGTATCCGACAGGGTGATAATTCACCCCTCCACTTT. Amino acid sequence: CASSIRQGDNSPLHF. This chain connects TRBV19 to TRBJ1-6; 7 bases are a match to TRBD1. The CDR3 is 15 residues long. Germline V gene data show CDR1 as LNHDA and CDR2 as SQIVND (reference sequence). V gave up 3 bases and J gave up 5 bases; unmatched junction bases: 4.

The V gene is TRBV5-1, the J gene TRBJ2-7; D not resolved. V was cut by 0 bases and J by 7 bases, with 11 bases left in between. Germline values: CDR1 SGHRS, CDR2 YFSETQ. The CDR3 totals 13 residues. The CDR3 protein is CASSLAPPFEQYF. For the CDR3, the DNA is TGCGCCAGCAGCTTGGCTCCCCCGTTTGAGCAGTACTTC.

This chain links TRBV9 with TRBJ2-3; 7 bases align to TRBD2. Germline values: CDR1 SGDLS, CDR2 YYNGEE. The J segment lost 3 bases and the V segment lost 4 bases, leaving 8 bases of the junction unmatched. The CDR3 totals 15 residues. The CDR3 DNA follows: TGTGCCAGCAGCCCGGGGGGAGGGTTTACAGATACGCAGTATTTT. It translates to CASSPGGGFTDTQYF. The entire variable domain, with the rest obtained from reference TRBV9 and TRBJ2-3, is as follows: DSGVTQTPKHLITATGQRVTLRCSPRSGDLSVYWYQQSLDQGLQFLIQYYNGEERAKGNILERFSAQQFPDLHSELNLSSLELGDSALYFCASSPGGGFTDTQYFGPGTRLTVL.

V gene TRBV6-5 combines with J gene TRBJ2-7, with a weak D call TRBD1 (5 bases). The CDR3 is 12 amino acids. V shed 8 bases and J shed 3 bases, with 11 bases lying between them. Germline CDR1 and CDR2: MNHEY and SVGAGI. Written as DNA, the CDR3 is TGTGCCAGCGGAACAGGTTACTACGAGCAGTACTTC. Amino acid sequence: CASGTGYYEQYF.

The chain uses TRBV5-1 and TRBJ2-5; perhaps TRBD2 as D (6 bases). Germline V CDR1 and CDR2: SGHRS, YFSETQ. The ends were cut back, 0 bases at V and 4 bases at J, with 13 bases in the middle. This CDR3 contains 15 residues. Here the CDR3 reads CASSLVGQEGETQYF. The CDR3 DNA reads TGCGCCAGCAGCTTGGTGGGTCAGGAGGGAGAGACCCAGTACTTC.

The chain uses TRBV6-5 and TRBJ1-5; D might be TRBD1 (6 bases). CDR3 size: 14 residues. The V end was cut by 6 bases, the J end by 5 bases, with 14 bases between. Germline V CDR1 and CDR2: MNHEY, SVGAGI. The CDR3 coding sequence is TGTGCCAGCAGCGGGAGGACAGTCGATCAGCCCCAGCATTTT. Protein: CASSGRTVDQPQHF.

The gene calls are TRBV4-1 and TRBJ2-2; possible D gene TRBD1, 6 bases. Germline CDR1 MGHRA, CDR2 YSYEKL. Trimming took 0 bases from V and 9 from J, leaving 14 bases between them. This CDR3 is 15 amino acids long. CDR3 bases: TGCGCCAGCAGCCAAGATTTACAGGGTCTCCGGGAGCTGTTTTTT. Translation gives CASSQDLQGLRELFF.

This clone was recorded a few times. CDR3 protein: CASSIGAGAAGELFF. DNA for the CDR3: TGTGCCAGTAGTATTGGGGCGGGAGCGGCCGGGGAGCTGTTTTTT. This chain links TRBV19 with TRBJ2-2; 7 nucleotides match TRBD2. CDR1 is LNHDA and CDR2 is SQIVND in the germline V gene (reference sequence). The CDR3 has 15 residues. With V trimmed by 3 bases and J by 6 bases, 7 bases remained unmatched. Full variable domain (outside the CDR3, taken from reference TRBV19 and TRBJ2-2): DGGITQSPKYLFRKEGQNVTLSCEQNLNHDAMYWYRQDPGQGLRLIYYSQIVNDFQKGDIAEGYSVSREKKESFPLTVTSAQKNPTAFYLCASSIGAGAAGELFFGEGSRLTVL.

This chain links TRBV7-9 with TRBJ2-2, with D maybe TRBD1 (5 bases). CDR1 is SEHNR, CDR2 FQNEAQ, per germline (reference sequence). There are 17 residues in the CDR3. Trimming left V 0 bases short and J 1 base short, with 12 bases between. The CDR3 nucleotides read TGTGCCAGCAGCTTAGCCGGGTTAACAGGGAACACCGGGGAGCTGTTTTTT. This codes for CASSLAGLTGNTGELFF.

The CDR3 DNA sequence: TGTGCCAGCAGCTTAGAAACAGGGTCGTACGAGCAGTACTTC. It yields the protein CASSLETGSYEQYF. V and J are TRBV7-9 and TRBJ2-7, with D tentatively TRBD1 (6 bases). V dropped 1 base and J dropped 4 bases, with 11 bases sitting between them. Looked up from germline, CDR1 is SEHNR and CDR2 is FQNEAQ (reference sequence). The CDR3 sequence is 14 residues long.

The CDR3 coding sequence is TGTGCCAGCAGCCAGGAGACAGGTTACTACGAGCAGTACTTC. This codes for CASSQETGYYEQYF. V is TRBV4-2 and J is TRBJ2-7, with D perhaps TRBD1 (6 bases). This CDR3 has 14 residues. In germline, CDR1 is LGHNA, CDR2 YNFKEQ. Trimming removed 3 bases from V and 3 bases from J, with 12 bases in between.